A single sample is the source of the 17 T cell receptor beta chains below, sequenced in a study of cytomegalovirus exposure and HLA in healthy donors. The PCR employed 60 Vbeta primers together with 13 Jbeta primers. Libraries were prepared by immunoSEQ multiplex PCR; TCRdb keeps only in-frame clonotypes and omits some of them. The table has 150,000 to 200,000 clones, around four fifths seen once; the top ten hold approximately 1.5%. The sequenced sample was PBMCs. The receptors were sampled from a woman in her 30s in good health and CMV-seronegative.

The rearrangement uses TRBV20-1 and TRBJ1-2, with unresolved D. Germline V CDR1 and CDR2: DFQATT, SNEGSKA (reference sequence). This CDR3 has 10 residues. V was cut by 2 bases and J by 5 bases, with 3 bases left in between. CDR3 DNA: TGCAGTGCTAGATCGTATGGCTACACCTTC. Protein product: CSARSYGYTF.

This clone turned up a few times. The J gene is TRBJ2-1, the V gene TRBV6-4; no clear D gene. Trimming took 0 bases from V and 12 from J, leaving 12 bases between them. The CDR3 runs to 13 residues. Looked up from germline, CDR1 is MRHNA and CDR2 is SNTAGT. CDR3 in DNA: TGTGCCAGCAGTGACTCTGAGGAGAAGCCGCAGTTCTTC. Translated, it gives CASSDSEEKPQFF.

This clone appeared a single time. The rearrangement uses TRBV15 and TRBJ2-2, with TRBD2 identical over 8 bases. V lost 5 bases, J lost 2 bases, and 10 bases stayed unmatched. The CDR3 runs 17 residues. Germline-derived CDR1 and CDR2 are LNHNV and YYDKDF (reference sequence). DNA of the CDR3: TGTGCCACCAGCCCCGGCCGGGCGGGGGGTAACACCGGGGAGCTGTTTTTT. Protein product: CATSPGRAGGNTGELFF.

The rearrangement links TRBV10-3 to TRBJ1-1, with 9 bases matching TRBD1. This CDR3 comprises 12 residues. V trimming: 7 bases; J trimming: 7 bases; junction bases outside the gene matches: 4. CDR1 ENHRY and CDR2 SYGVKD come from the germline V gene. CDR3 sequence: CAINTGGYEAFF. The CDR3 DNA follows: TGTGCCATCAATACAGGGGGCTATGAAGCTTTCTTT.

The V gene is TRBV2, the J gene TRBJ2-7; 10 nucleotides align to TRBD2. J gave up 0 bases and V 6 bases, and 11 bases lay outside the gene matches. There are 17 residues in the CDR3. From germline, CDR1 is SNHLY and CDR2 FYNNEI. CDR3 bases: TGTGCCAGCAGGGCCATCCAACTAGCGGGGCACTCCTACGAGCAGTACTTC. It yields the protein CASRAIQLAGHSYEQYF.

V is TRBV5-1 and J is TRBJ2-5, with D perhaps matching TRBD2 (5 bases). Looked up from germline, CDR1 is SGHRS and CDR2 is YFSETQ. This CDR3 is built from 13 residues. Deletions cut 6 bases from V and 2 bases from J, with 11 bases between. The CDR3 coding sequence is TGCGCCAGCACTAGCCAGCTACAAGAGACCCAGTACTTC. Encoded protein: CASTSQLQETQYF.

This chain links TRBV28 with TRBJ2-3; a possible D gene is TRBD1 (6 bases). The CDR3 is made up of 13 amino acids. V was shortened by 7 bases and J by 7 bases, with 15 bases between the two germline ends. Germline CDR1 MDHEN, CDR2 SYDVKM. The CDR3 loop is CASMGTQGYTQYF. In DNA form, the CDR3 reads TGTGCCAGCATGGGGACACAAGGTTATACGCAGTATTTT.

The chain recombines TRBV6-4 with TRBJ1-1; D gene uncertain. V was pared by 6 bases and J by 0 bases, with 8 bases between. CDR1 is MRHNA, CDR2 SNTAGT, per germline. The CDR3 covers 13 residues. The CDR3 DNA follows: TGTGCCAGCAGCCTGGAGGTGAACACTGAAGCTTTCTTT. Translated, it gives CASSLEVNTEAFF.

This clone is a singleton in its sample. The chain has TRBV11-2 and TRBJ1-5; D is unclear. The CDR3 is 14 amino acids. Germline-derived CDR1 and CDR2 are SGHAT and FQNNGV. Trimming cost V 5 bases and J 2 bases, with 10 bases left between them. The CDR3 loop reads CASSRSGGNQPQHF. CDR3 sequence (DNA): TGTGCCAGCAGCCGCAGCGGCGGCAATCAGCCCCAGCATTTT.

This CDR3 is CASSSPASGLLGYTF. The CDR3, as DNA: TGTGCCAGCAGCTCTCCCGCTTCAGGGTTACTTGGCTACACCTTC. V and J are TRBV7-9 and TRBJ1-2, with TRBD1 as a possible D gene (5 bases). Trimming removed 4 bases from V and 7 bases from J, with 19 bases in between. There are 15 residues in the CDR3. Germline lookup yields CDR1 SEHNR and CDR2 FQNEAQ (reference sequence).

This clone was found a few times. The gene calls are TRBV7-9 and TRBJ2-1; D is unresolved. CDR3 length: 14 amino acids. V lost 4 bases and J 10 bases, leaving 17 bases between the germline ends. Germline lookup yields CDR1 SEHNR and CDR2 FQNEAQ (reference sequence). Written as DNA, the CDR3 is TGTGCCAGCAGCTCGACGGTACTATCTTGGGAGCAGTTCTTC. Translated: CASSSTVLSWEQFF.

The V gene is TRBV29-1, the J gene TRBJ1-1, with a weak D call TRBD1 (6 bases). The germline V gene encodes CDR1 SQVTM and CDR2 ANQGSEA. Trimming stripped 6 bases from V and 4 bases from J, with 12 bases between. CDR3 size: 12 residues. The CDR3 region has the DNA TGCAGCGTGGGTGGGGGGGCCACTGAAGCTTTCTTT. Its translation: CSVGGGATEAFF.

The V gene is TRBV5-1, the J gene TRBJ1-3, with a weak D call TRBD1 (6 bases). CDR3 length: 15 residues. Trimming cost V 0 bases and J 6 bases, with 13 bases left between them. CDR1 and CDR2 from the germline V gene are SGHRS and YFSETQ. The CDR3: CASSLAPGVENTIYF. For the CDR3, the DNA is TGCGCCAGCAGCTTGGCCCCAGGGGTTGAAAACACCATATATTTT.

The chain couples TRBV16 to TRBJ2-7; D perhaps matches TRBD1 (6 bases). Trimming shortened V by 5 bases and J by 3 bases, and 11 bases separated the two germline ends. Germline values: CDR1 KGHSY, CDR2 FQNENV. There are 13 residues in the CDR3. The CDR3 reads CASSSGQIYEQYF. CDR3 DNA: TGTGCCAGCAGCTCCGGACAGATCTACGAGCAGTACTTC.

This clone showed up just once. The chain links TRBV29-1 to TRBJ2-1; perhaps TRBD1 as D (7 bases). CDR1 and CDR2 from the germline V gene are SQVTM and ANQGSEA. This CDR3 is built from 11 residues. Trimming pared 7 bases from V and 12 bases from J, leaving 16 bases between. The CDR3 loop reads CSGNRGGGQFF. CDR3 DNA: TGCAGCGGTAACAGGGGAGGAGGGCAGTTCTTC.

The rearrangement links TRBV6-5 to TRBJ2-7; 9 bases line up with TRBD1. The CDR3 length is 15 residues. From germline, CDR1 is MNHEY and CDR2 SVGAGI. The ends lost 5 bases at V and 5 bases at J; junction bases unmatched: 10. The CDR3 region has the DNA TGTGCCAGCAGTCGTCCCGGGACAGGGATTGACGAGCAGTACTTC. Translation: CASSRPGTGIDEQYF.

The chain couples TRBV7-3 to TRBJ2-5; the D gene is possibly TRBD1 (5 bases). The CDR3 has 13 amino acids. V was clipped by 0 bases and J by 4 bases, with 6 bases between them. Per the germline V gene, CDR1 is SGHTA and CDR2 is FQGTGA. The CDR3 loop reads CASSLTRGETQYF. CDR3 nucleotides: TGTGCCAGCAGCTTAACAAGGGGAGAGACCCAGTACTTC.